A selection of T cell receptor beta chains follows, all from one sample in a study of blood T cell repertoires in COVID-19. Sequenced by immunoSEQ multiplex PCR; TCRdb stores in-frame clones only, minus some. The table records some 150,000 clones, around 80% of them present only once. Input material: peripheral blood. These receptors all stem from a human donor in a cohort sampled during active COVID-19. The CDR3 runs from the conserved cysteine through the conserved F or W. Fields, in order: V gene, J gene, D gene, clone size, CDR3 protein, CDR3 DNA. A D gene is named only where the DNA matches it firmly. The size of a clone is reported for some rows only, either as once, few or many, or as a class for expanded clones.

TRBV11-2	TRBJ1-2	NA	NA	CASSASGGANGYTF	TGTGCCAGCAGCGCGAGTGGGGGCGCAAATGGCTACACCTTC
TRBV28	TRBJ2-1	TRBD2	NA	CASSLLRSGGPNEQFF	TGTGCCAGCAGTCTCCTTCGGAGCGGGGGGCCTAATGAGCAGTTCTTC
TRBV30	TRBJ2-7	TRBD2	NA	CAWSIRSGGAIYEQYF	TGTGCCTGGAGCATCAGGAGCGGGGGCGCGATCTACGAGCAGTACTTC
TRBV4-1	TRBJ2-2	NA	NA	CASSQDGGTGELFF	TGCGCCAGCAGCCAAGATGGGGGGACCGGGGAGCTGTTTTTT
TRBV12-3/TRBV12-4	TRBJ1-1	NA	NA	CASSKQGNTEAFF	TGTGCCAGCAGTAAACAGGGGAACACTGAAGCTTTCTTT
TRBV4-2	TRBJ2-1	TRBD2	many	CASSSSGGTYNEQFF	TGTGCCAGCAGCTCGAGCGGGGGGACATACAATGAGCAGTTCTTC
TRBV28	TRBJ2-7	NA	NA	CASSLGGSKYEQYF	TGTGCCAGCAGTTTGGGGGGATCTAAGTACGAGCAGTACTTC
TRBV6-5	TRBJ2-1	TRBD1	NA	CASSHGQGSDEQFF	TGTGCCAGCAGTCATGGACAGGGGTCAGATGAGCAGTTCTTC
TRBV29-1	TRBJ1-4	TRBD1	NA	CSVAGTGEVEKLFF	TGCAGCGTTGCGGGGACAGGAGAAGTTGAAAAACTGTTTTTT
TRBV3-1/TRBV3-2	TRBJ2-7	NA	NA	CASSQSRGEQYF	TGTGCCAGCAGCCAGTCAAGAGGCGAGCAGTACTTC
TRBV29-1	TRBJ2-7	NA	NA	CSVEGDEQYF	TGCAGCGTTGAAGGCGACGAGCAGTACTTC
TRBV18	TRBJ2-7	TRBD2	NA	CASSPGTSGVSSYEQYF	TGTGCCAGCTCACCCGGGACTAGCGGGGTATCCTCCTACGAGCAGTACTTC
TRBV20-1	TRBJ1-2	TRBD1	few	CSAIRQGANF	TGCAGTGCTATCCGACAGGGCGCCAACTTC
TRBV6-5	TRBJ1-2	NA	NA	CASSYRGIGYTF	TGTGCCAGCAGTTATCGGGGGATAGGCTACACCTTC
TRBV24-1	TRBJ1-2	NA	NA	CATSDLEGQLRGYTF	TGTGCCACCAGTGACCTCGAGGGACAACTGCGTGGCTACACCTTC
TRBV12-3/TRBV12-4	TRBJ1-3	NA	NA	CASNPTGGNTIYF	TGTGCCAGCAACCCAACCGGTGGAAACACCATATATTTT
TRBV19	TRBJ1-2	TRBD1	once	CASKKNGGTGFGGYTF	TGTGCCAGCAAGAAAAATGGCGGGACAGGTTTTGGCGGCTACACCTTC
TRBV4-3	TRBJ1-4	TRBD1	NA	CASSQTGQGSEKLFF	TGCGCCAGCAGCCAAACGGGACAGGGTAGTGAAAAACTGTTTTTT
TRBV7-2	TRBJ2-7	TRBD1	NA	CASRVDRTSSYEQYF	TGTGCCAGCAGAGTGGACAGGACGAGCTCCTACGAGCAGTACTTC